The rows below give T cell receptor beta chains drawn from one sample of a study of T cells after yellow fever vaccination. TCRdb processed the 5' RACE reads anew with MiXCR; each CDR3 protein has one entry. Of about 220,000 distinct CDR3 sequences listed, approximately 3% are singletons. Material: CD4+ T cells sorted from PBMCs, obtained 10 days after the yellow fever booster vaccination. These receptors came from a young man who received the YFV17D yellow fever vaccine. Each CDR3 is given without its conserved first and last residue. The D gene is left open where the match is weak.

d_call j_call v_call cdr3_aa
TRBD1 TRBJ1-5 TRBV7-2 ASSLSLRGLNQPQH
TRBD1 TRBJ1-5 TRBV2 ASSGGTGGGQPQH
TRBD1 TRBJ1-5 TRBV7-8 ASSQGAARPDQPQH
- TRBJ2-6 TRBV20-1 SATQNSGANVLT
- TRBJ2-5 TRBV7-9 ASSLSRLVETQY
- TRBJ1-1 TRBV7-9 ASSLAGEGEAF
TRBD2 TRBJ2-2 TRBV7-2 ASSLTSGNTGELF
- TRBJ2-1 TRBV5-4 ASSLPAGEQF
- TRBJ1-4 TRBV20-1 SARAGTNEKLF
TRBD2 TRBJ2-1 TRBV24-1 ATSAGIAGGGEQF
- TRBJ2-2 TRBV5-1 ASSLGERTGELF
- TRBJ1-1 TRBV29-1 SVEELPGGVAF
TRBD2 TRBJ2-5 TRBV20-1 SARGTSGFQETQY
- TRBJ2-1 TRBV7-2 ASSPLRSNEQF
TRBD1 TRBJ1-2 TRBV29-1 SASGTGGGYGYT
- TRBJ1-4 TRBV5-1 ASSLSSTNEKLF
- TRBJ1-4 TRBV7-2 ASSLGWGAPQNKLF
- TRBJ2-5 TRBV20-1 SARTVQETQY
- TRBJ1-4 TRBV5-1 ASRRGATNEKLF
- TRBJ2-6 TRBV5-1 ASSAGGGAGANVLT
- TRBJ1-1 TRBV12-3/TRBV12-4 ASSLTARAF
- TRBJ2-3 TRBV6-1 ASSSQADTQY
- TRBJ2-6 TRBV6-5 ASNPDVSSGANVLT
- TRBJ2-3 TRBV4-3 ASSQETWADTQY
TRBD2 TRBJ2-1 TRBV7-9 ASSSLSLGGAFNEQF
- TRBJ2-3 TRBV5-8 ASTYGELGDTQY
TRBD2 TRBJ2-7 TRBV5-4 ASSLGGGMREQY
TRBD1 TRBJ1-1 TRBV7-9 ASRQGPTEAF
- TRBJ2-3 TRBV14 ASSRPFTDTQY
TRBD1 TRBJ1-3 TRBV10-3 AISRQGSDTIY
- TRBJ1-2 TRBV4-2 ASSQAGTRGGYT
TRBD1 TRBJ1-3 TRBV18 ASSPRDRASGNTIY
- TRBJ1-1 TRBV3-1 ASSQGGRVTEAF